This T cell receptor beta chain was observed in a study of blood T cell repertoires in COVID-19. The table came from immunoSEQ multiplex PCR; TCRdb's copy has only in-frame clones and leaves some out. The sample carries about 230,000 clones, 81% recorded once. V lost 5 bases to trimming and J lost 6 bases, with 10 bases between them. The length of the CDR3 is 12 residues. CDR1 and CDR2 (germline): SGHVS, FQNEAQ. The receptor was isolated from a woman of 80 years or more with COVID-19, enrolled during active disease. The chain combines TRBV7-8 with TRBJ1-2; D is ambiguous. The sequenced sample consisted of peripheral blood. CDR3 coding DNA: TGTGCCAGCAGCCGTTCTATGGATGGCTACACCTTC. Protein sequence: CASSRSMDGYTF. The full variable domain, rest sourced from reference TRBV7-8 and TRBJ1-2, is GAGVSQSPRYKVAKRGQDVALRCDPISGHVSLFWYQQALGQGPEFLTYFQNEAQLDKSGLPSDRFFAERPEGSVSTLKIQRTQQEDSAVYLCASSRSMDGYTFGSGTRLTVV.